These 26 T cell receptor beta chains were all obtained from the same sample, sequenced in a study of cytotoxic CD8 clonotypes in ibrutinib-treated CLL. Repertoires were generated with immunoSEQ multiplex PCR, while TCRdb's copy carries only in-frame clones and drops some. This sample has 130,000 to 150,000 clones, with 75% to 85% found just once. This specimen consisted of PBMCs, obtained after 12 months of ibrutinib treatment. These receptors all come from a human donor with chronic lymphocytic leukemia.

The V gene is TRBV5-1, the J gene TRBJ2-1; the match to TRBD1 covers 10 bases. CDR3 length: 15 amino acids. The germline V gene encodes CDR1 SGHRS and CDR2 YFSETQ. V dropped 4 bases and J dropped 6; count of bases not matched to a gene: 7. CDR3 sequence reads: CASSLRDRGANEQFF. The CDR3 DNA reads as TGCGCCAGCAGCCTACGGGACAGGGGTGCCAATGAGCAGTTCTTC.

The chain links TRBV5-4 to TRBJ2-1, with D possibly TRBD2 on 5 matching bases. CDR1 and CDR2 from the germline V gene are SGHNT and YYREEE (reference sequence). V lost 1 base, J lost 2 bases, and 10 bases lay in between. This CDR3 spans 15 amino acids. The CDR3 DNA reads TGTGCCAGCAGCTTGAGAGCGGCCCCCTACAATGAGCAGTTCTTC. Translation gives CASSLRAAPYNEQFF. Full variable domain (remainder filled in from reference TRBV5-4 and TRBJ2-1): ETGVTQSPTHLIKTRGQQVTLRCSSQSGHNTVSWYQQALGQGPQFIFQYYREEENGRGNFPPRFSGLQFPNYSSELNVNALELDDSALYLCASSLRAAPYNEQFFGPGTRLTVL.

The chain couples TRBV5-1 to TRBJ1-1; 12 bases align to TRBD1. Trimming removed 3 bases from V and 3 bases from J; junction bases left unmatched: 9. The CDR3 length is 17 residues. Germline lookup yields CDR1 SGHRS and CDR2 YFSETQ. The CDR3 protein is CASSSSGTGGHYTEAFF. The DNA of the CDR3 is TGCGCCAGCAGCTCGTCCGGGACAGGGGGCCATTACACTGAAGCTTTCTTT.

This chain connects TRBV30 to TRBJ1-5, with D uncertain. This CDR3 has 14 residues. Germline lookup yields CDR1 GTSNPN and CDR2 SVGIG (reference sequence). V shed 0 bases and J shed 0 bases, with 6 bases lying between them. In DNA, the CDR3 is TGTGCCTGGAGTGTAGGCTATAGCAATCAGCCCCAGCATTTT. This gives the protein CAWSVGYSNQPQHF. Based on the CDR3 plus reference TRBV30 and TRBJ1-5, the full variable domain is SQTIHQWPATLVQPVGSPLSLECTVEGTSNPNLYWYRQAAGRGLQLLFYSVGIGQISSEVPQNLSASRPQDRQFILSSKKLLLSDSGFYLCAWSVGYSNQPQHFGDGTRLSIL.

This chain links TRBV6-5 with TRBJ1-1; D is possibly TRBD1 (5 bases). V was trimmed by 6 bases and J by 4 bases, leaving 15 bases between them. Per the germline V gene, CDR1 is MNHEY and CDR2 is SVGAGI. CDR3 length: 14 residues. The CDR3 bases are TGTGCCAGCAGGGACTCAGGGTTTAGCACTGAAGCTTTCTTT. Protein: CASRDSGFSTEAFF.

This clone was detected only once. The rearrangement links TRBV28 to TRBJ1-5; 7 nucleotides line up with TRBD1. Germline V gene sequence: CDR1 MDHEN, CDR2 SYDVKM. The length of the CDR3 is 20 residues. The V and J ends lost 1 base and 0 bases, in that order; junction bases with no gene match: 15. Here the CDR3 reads CASSLLYNRGGPDSNQPQHF. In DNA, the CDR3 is TGTGCCAGCAGTTTATTATACAACAGGGGAGGGCCCGATAGCAATCAGCCCCAGCATTTT.

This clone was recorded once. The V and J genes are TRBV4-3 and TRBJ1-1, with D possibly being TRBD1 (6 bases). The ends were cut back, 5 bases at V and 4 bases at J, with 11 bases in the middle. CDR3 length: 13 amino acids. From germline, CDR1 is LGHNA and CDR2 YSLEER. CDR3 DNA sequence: TGCGCCAGCAGCGCGATAGGGGGCACTGAAGCTTTCTTT. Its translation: CASSAIGGTEAFF.

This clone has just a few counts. The CDR3 loop reads CASSFVSGELFF. CDR3 nucleotide sequence: TGTGCCAGCAGCTTCGTCTCCGGGGAGCTGTTTTTT. The rearrangement links TRBV7-9 to TRBJ2-2; D gene ambiguous. Germline V gene data show CDR1 as SEHNR and CDR2 as FQNEAQ (reference sequence). V was trimmed by 3 bases and J by 6 bases, leaving 5 bases between them. CDR3 length: 12 amino acids.

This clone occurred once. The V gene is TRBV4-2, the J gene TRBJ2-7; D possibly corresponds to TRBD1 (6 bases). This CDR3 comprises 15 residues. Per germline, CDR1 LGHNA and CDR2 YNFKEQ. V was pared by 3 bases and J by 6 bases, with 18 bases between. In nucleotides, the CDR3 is TGTGCCAGCAGCCAGTGGGCCCGGAGAGGGGGCGAGCAGTACTTC. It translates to CASSQWARRGGEQYF.

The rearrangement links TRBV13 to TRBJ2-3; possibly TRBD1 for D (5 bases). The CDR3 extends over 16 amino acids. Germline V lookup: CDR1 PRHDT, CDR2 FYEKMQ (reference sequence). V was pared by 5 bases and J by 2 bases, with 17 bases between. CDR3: CASSPRVTGITDTQYF. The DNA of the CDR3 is TGTGCCAGCAGCCCCCGCGTCACAGGAATCACAGATACGCAGTATTTT.

CDR3 region: CASSYNRGRAYEQYF. The CDR3 DNA sequence: TGTGCCAGCAGTTATAACAGGGGGCGCGCCTACGAGCAGTACTTC. V is TRBV7-8 and J is TRBJ2-7, with 9 bases identical to TRBD1. CDR1 and CDR2 (germline): SGHVS, FQNEAQ. The CDR3 loop spans 15 amino acids. V lost 6 bases to trimming and J lost 2 bases; unmatched junction nucleotides: 8.

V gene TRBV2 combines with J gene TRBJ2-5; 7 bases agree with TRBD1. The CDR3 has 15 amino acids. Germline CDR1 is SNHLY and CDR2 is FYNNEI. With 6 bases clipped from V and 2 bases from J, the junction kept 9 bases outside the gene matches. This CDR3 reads CASSSLTGSQETQYF. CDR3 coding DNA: TGTGCCAGCAGCTCACTGACAGGGAGTCAAGAGACCCAGTACTTC.

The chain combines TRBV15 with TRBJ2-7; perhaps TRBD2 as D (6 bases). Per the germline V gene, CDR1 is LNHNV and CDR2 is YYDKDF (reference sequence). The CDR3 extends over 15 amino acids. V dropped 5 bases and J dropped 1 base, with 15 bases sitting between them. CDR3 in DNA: TGTGCCACCAGCCGGAGTGTTGGGAGGTCCTACGAGCAGTACTTC. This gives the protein CATSRSVGRSYEQYF.

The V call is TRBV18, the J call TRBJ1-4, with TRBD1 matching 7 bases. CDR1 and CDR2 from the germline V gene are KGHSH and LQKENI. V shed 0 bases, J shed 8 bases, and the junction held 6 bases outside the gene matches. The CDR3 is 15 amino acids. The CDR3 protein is CASSPPSRGEEKLFF. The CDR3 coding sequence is TGTGCCAGCTCACCACCATCCAGGGGGGAAGAAAAACTGTTTTTT.

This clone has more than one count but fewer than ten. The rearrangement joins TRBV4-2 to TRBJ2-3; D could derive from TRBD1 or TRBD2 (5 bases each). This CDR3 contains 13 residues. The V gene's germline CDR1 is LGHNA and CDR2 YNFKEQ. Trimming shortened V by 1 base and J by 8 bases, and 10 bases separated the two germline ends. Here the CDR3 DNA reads TGTGCCAGCAGCCAAGTCTGGGACGCTACGCAGTATTTT. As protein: CASSQVWDATQYF.

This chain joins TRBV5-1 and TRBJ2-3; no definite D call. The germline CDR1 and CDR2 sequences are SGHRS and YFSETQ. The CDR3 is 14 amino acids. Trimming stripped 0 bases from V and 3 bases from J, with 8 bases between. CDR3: CASSLADRTDTQYF. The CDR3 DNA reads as TGCGCCAGCAGCTTGGCGGACCGAACAGATACGCAGTATTTT.

The CDR3 DNA reads as TGTGCCATCAGTATTCAACGGACAGGATCTAACTATGGCTACACCTTC. Protein sequence: CAISIQRTGSNYGYTF. The chain is built from TRBV10-3 and TRBJ1-2; 7 nucleotides agree with TRBD1. The CDR3 totals 16 residues. V trimming: 5 bases; J trimming: 0 bases; junction bases outside the gene matches: 9. Germline values: CDR1 ENHRY, CDR2 SYGVKD.

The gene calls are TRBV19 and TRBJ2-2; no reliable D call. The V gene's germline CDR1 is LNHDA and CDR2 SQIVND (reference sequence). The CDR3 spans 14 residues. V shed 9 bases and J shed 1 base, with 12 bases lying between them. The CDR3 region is CASNIEENTGELFF. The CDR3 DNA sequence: TGTGCCAGCAATATTGAGGAGAACACCGGGGAGCTGTTTTTT.

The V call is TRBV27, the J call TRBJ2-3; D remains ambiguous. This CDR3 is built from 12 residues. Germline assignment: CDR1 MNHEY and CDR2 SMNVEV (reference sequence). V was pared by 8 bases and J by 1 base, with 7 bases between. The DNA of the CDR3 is TGTGCCAGCGCTGGGGGCACAGATACGCAGTATTTT. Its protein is CASAGGTDTQYF.

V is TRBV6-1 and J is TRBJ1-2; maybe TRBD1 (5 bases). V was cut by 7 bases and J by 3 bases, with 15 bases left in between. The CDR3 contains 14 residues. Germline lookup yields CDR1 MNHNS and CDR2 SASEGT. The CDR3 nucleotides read TGTGCCAGCATACGAGGACACTCCGACTATGGCTACACCTTC. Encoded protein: CASIRGHSDYGYTF.

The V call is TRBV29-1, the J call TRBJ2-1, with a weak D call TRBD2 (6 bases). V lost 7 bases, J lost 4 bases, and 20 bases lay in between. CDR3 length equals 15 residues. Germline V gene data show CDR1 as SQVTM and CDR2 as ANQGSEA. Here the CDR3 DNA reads TGCAGCGCCCAAGGGCGGGGTTCCCCTTACAATGAGCAGTTCTTC. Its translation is CSAQGRGSPYNEQFF.

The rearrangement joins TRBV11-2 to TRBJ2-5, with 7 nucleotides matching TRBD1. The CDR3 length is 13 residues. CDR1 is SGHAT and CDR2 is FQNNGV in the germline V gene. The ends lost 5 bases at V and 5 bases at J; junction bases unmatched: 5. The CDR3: CASSLDRVETQYF. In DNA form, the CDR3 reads TGTGCCAGCAGCCTCGACAGGGTGGAGACCCAGTACTTC.

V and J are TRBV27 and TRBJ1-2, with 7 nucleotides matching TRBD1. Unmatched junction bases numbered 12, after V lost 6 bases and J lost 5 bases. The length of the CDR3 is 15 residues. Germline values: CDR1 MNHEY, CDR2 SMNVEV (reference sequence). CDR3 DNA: TGTGCCAGCAGAGACCTAGGACAGGTTCCTTATGGCTACACCTTC. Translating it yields CASRDLGQVPYGYTF.

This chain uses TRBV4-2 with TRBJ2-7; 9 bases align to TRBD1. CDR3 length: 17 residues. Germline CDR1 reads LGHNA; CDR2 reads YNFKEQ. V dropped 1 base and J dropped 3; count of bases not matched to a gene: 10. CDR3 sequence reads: CASSQAETGTGIYEQYF. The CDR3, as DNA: TGTGCCAGCAGCCAAGCAGAGACCGGGACAGGGATCTACGAGCAGTACTTC.

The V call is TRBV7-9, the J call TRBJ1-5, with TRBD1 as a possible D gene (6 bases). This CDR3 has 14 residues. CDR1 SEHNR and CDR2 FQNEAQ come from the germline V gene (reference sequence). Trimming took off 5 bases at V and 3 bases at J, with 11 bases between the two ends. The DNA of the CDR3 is TGTGCCAGCAGCCAAGGGGGGATCAATCAGCCCCAGCATTTT. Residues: CASSQGGINQPQHF.

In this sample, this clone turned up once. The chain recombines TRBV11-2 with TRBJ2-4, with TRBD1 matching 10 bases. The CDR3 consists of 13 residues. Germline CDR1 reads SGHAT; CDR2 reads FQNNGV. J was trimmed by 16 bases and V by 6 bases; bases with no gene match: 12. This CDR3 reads CASSPGTGVFSYF. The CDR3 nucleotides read TGTGCCAGCAGTCCCGGGACAGGGGTCTTCAGTTACTTC.